The entry that follows covers one TCR beta chain sequence. Its antigen is not identified. The sample comes from a study of shared clonotypes between healthy human individuals. The data were produced by immunoSEQ multiplex PCR, yet TCRdb's version contains in-frame clones alone and is incomplete. The table shows almost 700,000 clones, with under 95% occurring only once. Study observations and caveats: The researchers took only blood, and tissue repertoires probably look different.

The germline V gene encodes CDR1 SGDLS and CDR2 YYNGEE. Deletions cut 4 bases from V and 7 bases from J, with 12 bases between. The CDR3 is made up of 13 amino acids. As defined, naive CD8 cells were CD45RO-negative and positively selected for CCR7, with terminally differentiated effector memory CD45RA+ cells excluded. J is TRBJ1-3 and V is TRBV9, with D tentatively TRBD1 (6 bases). The sample taken for sequencing was naive CD8+ T cells sorted from blood. The receptor was derived from a man aged 25 to 40 in good health. The CDR3 coding sequence is TGTGCCAGCAGCACCCACAGGGAGAACACCATATATTTT. It is translated as CASSTHRENTIYF.